The 13 T cell receptor beta chains given below trace back to one sample, sequenced in a study of CD8 T cells in ankylosing spondylitis. TCRdb re-called the 5' RACE reads with MiXCR, one entry per CDR3 protein. The sample contains about 64,000 distinct CDR3 sequences, 6.2% of which appear only once. Sequences were obtained from synovial fluid, either unsorted or a sorted T cell fraction (not recorded which). These TCRs come from a male donor with ankylosing spondylitis.

This clonotype was seen ten or more times. The V call is TRBV29-1, the J call TRBJ1-3, with a tentative D call TRBD1 (5 bases). Trimming shortened V by 6 bases and J by 0 bases, and 9 bases separated the two germline ends. Per germline, CDR1 SQVTM and CDR2 ANQGSEA. CDR3 length: 13 residues. CDR3 region: CSVVQVSGNTIYF. The CDR3 DNA follows: TGCAGCGTCGTACAGGTCTCTGGAAACACCATATATTTT.

This clonotype was seen repeatedly, ten times or more. V usage is TRBV20-1 and J usage is TRBJ1-1, with 7 bases lining up with TRBD1. V dropped 5 bases and J dropped 4; count of bases not matched to a gene: 13. Germline V gene lookup returns CDR1 DFQATT and CDR2 SNEGSKA (reference sequence). There are 15 residues in the CDR3. The CDR3 is CSAPDRETGGTEAFF. CDR3 bases: TGCAGTGCTCCTGACAGGGAGACCGGCGGCACTGAAGCTTTCTTT.

V and J are TRBV7-2 and TRBJ2-2; 9 nucleotides line up with TRBD2. Looked up from germline, CDR1 is SGHTA and CDR2 is FQGNSA. The V and J ends lost 6 bases and 4 bases, in that order; junction bases with no gene match: 6. CDR3 length equals 15 residues. The CDR3 sequence: CASRNSGRGTGELFF. The CDR3 bases are TGTGCCAGCAGGAATAGCGGGAGAGGCACCGGGGAGCTGTTTTTT.

This clonotype was recorded at least ten times. The V call is TRBV20-1, the J call TRBJ1-1; no clear D. The CDR3 has 13 residues. Trimming cost V 6 bases and J 5 bases, with 16 bases left between them. Germline loops: CDR1 DFQATT, CDR2 SNEGSKA (reference sequence). CDR3 residues: CSAKGGEETEAFF. For the CDR3, the DNA is TGCAGTGCGAAAGGCGGGGAGGAAACTGAAGCTTTCTTT.

The chain couples TRBV11-2 to TRBJ2-7; a possible D gene is TRBD2 (5 bases). The germline V gene has CDR1 SGHAT and CDR2 FQNNGV. The CDR3 spans 13 residues. The V end was cut by 0 bases, the J end by 4 bases, with 7 bases between. CDR3 DNA: TGTGCCAGCAGCTTAGATCGGAGGTACGAGCAGTACTTC. Protein sequence: CASSLDRRYEQYF.

This clonotype was seen repeatedly, ten times or more. CDR3 loop: CASSPGQGLPLHF. The CDR3 coding sequence is TGTGCCAGCAGTCCAGGACAGGGCCTACCCCTCCACTTT. The chain is built from TRBV11-1 and TRBJ1-6; 8 positions agree with TRBD1. Trimming at V came to 6 bases and at J to 12 bases, leaving 7 bases not matched to a gene. This CDR3 is 13 amino acids long. Germline CDR1 SGHAT, CDR2 FQDESV (reference sequence).

By share, this clonotype ranks as medium-sized (0.01 to 0.1%). The chain has TRBV7-2 and TRBJ2-2; a possible D gene is TRBD1 (6 bases). This CDR3 has 15 amino acids. Trimming stripped 0 bases from V and 8 bases from J, with 13 bases between. Per germline, CDR1 SGHTA and CDR2 FQGNSA. This chain's CDR3 is CASSLAVGTSGELFF. CDR3 DNA sequence: TGTGCCAGCAGCTTAGCTGTTGGGACATCTGGGGAGCTGTTTTTT. Combining the CDR3 with reference TRBV7-2 and TRBJ2-2 gives the whole variable domain GAGVSQSPSNKVTEKGKDVELRCDPISGHTALYWYRQSLGQGLEFLIYFQGNSAPDKSGLPSDRFSAERTGGSVSTLTIQRTQQEDSAVYLCASSLAVGTSGELFFGEGSRLTVL.

This clonotype was counted at least ten times. The chain joins TRBV29-1 to TRBJ1-1; TRBD1 might be the D (5 bases). With 6 bases removed from V and 10 bases from J, the gap between germline ends came to 27 bases. CDR1 and CDR2 from the germline V gene are SQVTM and ANQGSEA. The CDR3 has 15 amino acids. The CDR3, as DNA: TGCAGCGTCGGAAAGGGAGGAGGTGGGGCCGACGTAGCTTTCTTT. Amino acids: CSVGKGGGGADVAFF. The entire variable domain, with the rest obtained from reference TRBV29-1 and TRBJ1-1, is as follows: SAVISQKPSRDICQRGTSLTIQCQVDSQVTMMFWYRQQPGQSLTLIATANQGSEATYESGFVIDKFPISRPNLTFSTLTVSNMSPEDSSIYLCSVGKGGGGADVAFFGQGTRLTVV.

At least ten counts were recorded for this clonotype. This chain uses TRBV10-3 with TRBJ2-7; D not certain. This CDR3 region has 13 residues. V was trimmed by 7 bases and J by 1 base, leaving 11 bases between them. The germline V gene has CDR1 ENHRY and CDR2 SYGVKD. This CDR3 is CAIMARASYEQYF. CDR3 nucleotides: TGTGCCATCATGGCAAGGGCATCCTACGAGCAGTACTTC.

This clonotype was observed many times. The chain has TRBV6-5 and TRBJ1-1; possible D gene TRBD1, 5 bases. Germline V gene data show CDR1 as MNHEY and CDR2 as SVGAGI. Trimming stripped 2 bases from V and 7 bases from J, with 8 bases between. CDR3 length equals 12 residues. CDR3 sequence reads: CASSYPDSEAFF. The CDR3 region has the DNA TGTGCCAGCAGTTACCCCGACAGTGAAGCTTTCTTT.

This clonotype was detected only a few times. The chain employs TRBV21-1 and TRBJ2-3; the table's D gene call, TRBD2, was not cross checked with the DNA. TRBV21-1 is a recognized pseudogene. The CDR3 spans 16 residues. The CDR3 loop reads CASSKAEAGVPDTQYF. The CDR3 coding sequence is TGTGCCAGCAGCAAGGCGGAGGCGGGAGTCCCAGATACGCAGTATTTT.

In its sample, this clonotype was seen a few times. The chain recombines TRBV7-6 with TRBJ2-3; D is unclear. The CDR3 length is 14 residues. Germline loops: CDR1 SGHVS, CDR2 FNYEAQ. Trimming removed 5 bases from V and 2 bases from J, with 11 bases in between. This CDR3 is CASSPGDLTDTQYF. The CDR3, as DNA: TGTGCCAGCAGCCCGGGCGACCTCACAGATACGCAGTATTTT.

This clonotype was seen repeatedly, ten times or more. V and J are TRBV2 and TRBJ2-4; D could derive from TRBD1 or TRBD2 (5 bases each). Germline CDR1 reads SNHLY; CDR2 reads FYNNEI. Trimming stripped 4 bases from V and 7 bases from J, with 14 bases between. The CDR3 has 14 residues. The CDR3 DNA reads as TGTGCCAGCAGTGTGGTTCGGGACGCGAACATTCAGTACTTC. It is translated as CASSVVRDANIQYF. Using reference TRBV2 and TRBJ2-4 for the parts outside the CDR3, the full variable domain is EPEVTQTPSHQVTQMGQEVILRCVPISNHLYFYWYRQILGQKVEFLVSFYNNEISEKSEIFDDQFSVERPDGSNFTLKIRSTKLEDSAMYFCASSVVRDANIQYFGAGTRLSVL.